This T cell receptor beta chain originates from a study of blood T cell repertoires in COVID-19. Study background: COVID-19 samples, acute and convalescent, were from the United States, Italy and Spain. Sources were T cells, B-cell-depleted T cells, or PBMCs; the material itself was cDNA or gDNA.

The V gene's germline CDR1 is SGHDT and CDR2 YYEEEE. This CDR3 is 13 amino acids long. Trimming removed 4 bases at V and 4 bases at J, with 12 bases between. In the authors' workflow: Reference gene primer amplification yielded estimated nucleated cell counts. Profiled with immunoSEQ multiplex PCR; TCRdb holds only in-frame clones, not every one. Clonal size and the V and J genes are those of that table, whereas D and trimming came from the DNA. The sample has tens of thousands of clones, 88% seen once. The receptor was derived from a man aged 45-65 years with acute or convalescent COVID-19. The chain recombines TRBV5-6 with TRBJ2-7; possibly TRBD1 for D (6 bases). Sequenced: peripheral blood. This CDR3 reads CASSRDTSYEQYF. The CDR3 nucleotides are TGTGCCAGCAGCAGGGACACTTCTTACGAGCAGTACTTC.